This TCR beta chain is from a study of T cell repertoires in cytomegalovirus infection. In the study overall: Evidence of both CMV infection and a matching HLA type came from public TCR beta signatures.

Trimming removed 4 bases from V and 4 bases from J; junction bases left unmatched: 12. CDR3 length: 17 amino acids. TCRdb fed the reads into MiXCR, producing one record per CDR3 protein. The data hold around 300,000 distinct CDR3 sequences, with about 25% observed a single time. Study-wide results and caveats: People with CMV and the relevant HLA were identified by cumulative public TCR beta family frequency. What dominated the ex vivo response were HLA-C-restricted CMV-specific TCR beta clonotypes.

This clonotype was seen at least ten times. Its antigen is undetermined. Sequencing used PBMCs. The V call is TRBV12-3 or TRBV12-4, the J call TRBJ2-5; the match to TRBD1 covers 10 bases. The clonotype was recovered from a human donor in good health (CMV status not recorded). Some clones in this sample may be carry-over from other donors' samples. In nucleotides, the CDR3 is TGTGCCAGCAGTTGGAGGACCGGGACAGGGGAAGGAGAGACCCAGTACTTC. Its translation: CASSWRTGTGEGETQYF.